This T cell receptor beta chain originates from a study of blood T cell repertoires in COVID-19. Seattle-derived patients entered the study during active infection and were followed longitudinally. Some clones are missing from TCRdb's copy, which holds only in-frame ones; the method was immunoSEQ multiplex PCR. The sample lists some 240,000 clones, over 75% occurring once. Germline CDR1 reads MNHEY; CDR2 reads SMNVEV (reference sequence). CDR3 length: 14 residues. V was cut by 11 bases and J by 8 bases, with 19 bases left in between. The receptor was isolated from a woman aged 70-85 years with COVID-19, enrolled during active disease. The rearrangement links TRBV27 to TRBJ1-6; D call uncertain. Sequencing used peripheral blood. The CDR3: CAPCGRGWDSPLHF. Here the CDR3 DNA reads TGTGCCCCTTGCGGGAGAGGTTGGGATTCACCCCTCCACTTT.